This is a list of T cell receptor beta chains from one sample in a study of T-cell memory formation after mild COVID-19. Each CDR3 protein is one row after TCRdb ran MiXCR on the 5' RACE reads. The table lists fewer than 400,000 distinct CDR3 sequences, 10% to 15% of them singletons. Sequenced: PBMCs or a T cell subset sorted from them (not recorded which). These receptors were taken from a young man who had mild COVID-19 (a few samples of this study predate the infection). Cell type and time point are not known. CDR3s include the opening cysteine and the closing phenylalanine or tryptophan. D genes are given only for firm matches. Clone size is given for some rows only: seen once, a few or many times, or a class if the clone is expanded.

V gene,clone size,J gene,D gene,CDR3 protein,CDR3 DNA
TRBV15,.,TRBJ1-4,.,CATSRAGQGEKLFF,TGTGCCACCAGCAGAGCGGGGCAGGGTGAAAAACTGTTTTTT
TRBV5-1,few,TRBJ2-5,TRBD2,CASSLVLAVRETQYF,TGCGCCAGCAGCTTGGTACTAGCGGTTCGGGAGACCCAGTACTTC
TRBV20-1,.,TRBJ2-3,TRBD2,CSARHWTSGGPAQYF,TGCAGTGCTAGGCATTGGACTAGCGGGGGCCCTGCGCAGTATTTT
TRBV5-4,.,TRBJ2-3,.,CASSWSRGAAQYF,TGTGCCAGCAGCTGGTCTCGGGGAGCCGCGCAGTATTTT
TRBV18,.,TRBJ2-5,TRBD2,CASSEGAGVETQYF,TGTGCCAGCTCCGAGGGAGCGGGGGTGGAGACCCAGTACTTC
TRBV7-7,few,TRBJ2-6,TRBD1,CASSGGTGVPSGANVLTF,TGTGCCAGCAGCGGGGGGACAGGGGTCCCCTCTGGGGCCAACGTCCTGACTTTC
TRBV27,.,TRBJ2-7,.,CASSPQPSYEQYF,TGTGCCAGCAGTCCCCAGCCCTCCTACGAGCAGTACTTC
TRBV9,few,TRBJ2-7,TRBD2,CASSVGSGGTSSYEQYF,TGTGCCAGCAGCGTAGGTAGCGGGGGCACAAGCTCCTACGAGCAGTACTTC
TRBV5-1,.,TRBJ1-6,.,CASREGQILGSPLHF,TGCGCCAGCAGAGAAGGACAGATCCTTGGGTCACCCCTCCACTTT
TRBV11-2,few,TRBJ2-5,.,CASSLGDAWPIGETQYF,TGTGCCAGCAGCTTAGGGGATGCATGGCCCATTGGGGAGACCCAGTACTTC
TRBV2,many,TRBJ2-5,.,CASTDRGETQYF,TGTGCCAGCACGGACCGAGGGGAGACCCAGTACTTC
TRBV27,.,TRBJ2-3,TRBD1,CASSSGTGLGDTQYF,TGTGCCAGCAGTTCCGGGACAGGGCTCGGGGATACGCAGTATTTT
TRBV19,.,TRBJ1-2,.,CASSPDSSFYGYTF,TGTGCCAGTAGCCCGGACAGTTCCTTCTATGGCTACACCTTC
TRBV12-3/TRBV12-4,.,TRBJ1-6,TRBD1,CASSLTQSGTGSYNSPLHF,TGTGCCAGCAGTTTAACCCAGTCCGGGACAGGCTCCTATAATTCACCCCTCCACTTT
TRBV5-4,few,TRBJ1-6,.,CASSWSVGSSYNSPLHF,TGTGCCAGCAGCTGGAGTGTCGGGAGCTCCTATAATTCACCCCTCCACTTT
TRBV7-2,many,TRBJ2-5,.,CASSLAQGSRETQYF,TGTGCCAGCAGCTTAGCGCAAGGGTCGAGGGAGACCCAGTACTTC
TRBV4-3,many,TRBJ2-3,.,CASSQDLLGHLTDTQYF,TGCGCCAGCAGCCAAGATCTTTTAGGACACCTGACAGATACGCAGTATTTT
TRBV4-1,.,TRBJ2-7,.,CASSQVTGPVEQYF,TGCGCCAGCAGCCAGGTCACAGGGCCGGTCGAGCAGTACTTC
TRBV20-1,few,TRBJ1-2,.,CSASPQLRANYGYTF,TGCAGTGCTAGCCCCCAACTCCGAGCTAACTATGGCTACACCTTC
TRBV7-9,many,TRBJ2-1,.,CASSLVGEQFF,TGTGCCAGCAGCTTAGTCGGGGAGCAGTTCTTC
TRBV5-6,once,TRBJ2-7,TRBD1,CASSLATGLSEQYF,TGTGCCAGCAGCTTGGCGACAGGGCTGTCCGAGCAGTACTTC
TRBV4-1,.,TRBJ2-7,.,CASSQVGAGGAQYF,TGCGCCAGCAGCCAAGTGGGGGCGGGCGGCGCACAGTACTTC
TRBV7-9,.,TRBJ2-1,TRBD1,CASSPPGQEQFF,TGTGCCAGCAGCCCTCCGGGACAGGAGCAGTTCTTC
TRBV5-1,few,TRBJ1-6,.,CASTDPRGGSPLHF,TGCGCCAGCACCGACCCAAGGGGGGGTTCACCCCTCCACTTT
TRBV10-3,many,TRBJ2-3,TRBD2,CAISESTSEKYTDTQYF,TGTGCCATCAGTGAGTCAACTAGCGAGAAATACACAGATACGCAGTATTTT
TRBV10-2,many,TRBJ2-1,.,CASSVNYNEQFF,TGCGCCAGCAGTGTAAATTACAATGAGCAGTTCTTC
TRBV7-2,few,TRBJ2-5,TRBD1,CASSLAGTGYRETQYF,TGTGCCAGCAGCTTAGCGGGGACAGGGTATAGGGAGACCCAGTACTTC
TRBV7-2,once,TRBJ2-7,TRBD1,CASSPRQGEMREQYF,TGTGCCAGCAGCCCCCGACAGGGGGAAATGAGGGAGCAGTACTTC
TRBV20-1,.,TRBJ2-5,.,CSADLSPGGETQYF,TGCAGTGCCGACCTCAGTCCGGGCGGAGAGACCCAGTACTTC
TRBV20-1,.,TRBJ1-1,.,CSARIGTRNTEAFF,TGCAGTGCTAGGATCGGGACTAGGAACACTGAAGCTTTCTTT
TRBV27,.,TRBJ2-7,.,CASSLTGNSYEQYF,TGTGCCAGCAGCCTAACAGGGAACTCCTACGAGCAGTACTTC
TRBV5-1,.,TRBJ2-1,.,CASSTPAGSYNEQFF,TGCGCCAGCAGCACACCGGCGGGGTCCTACAATGAGCAGTTCTTC
TRBV7-2,few,TRBJ1-4,.,CASSLPLVGEKLFF,TGTGCCAGCAGCTTACCCTTAGTAGGTGAAAAACTGTTTTTT
TRBV5-1,.,TRBJ2-6,.,CASSLQGPGSGANVLTF,TGCGCCAGCAGCTTGCAGGGCCCGGGGTCTGGGGCCAACGTCCTGACTTTC
TRBV11-3,few,TRBJ2-7,.,CASSLDVAPYYEQYF,TGTGCCAGCAGCTTAGATGTTGCCCCGTACTACGAGCAGTACTTC
TRBV4-2,few,TRBJ2-1,.,CASSSSQTDIRSYNEQFF,TGTGCCAGCAGCTCCAGCCAGACCGACATACGCTCCTACAATGAGCAGTTCTTC
TRBV4-3,many,TRBJ1-1,.,CASSQVQGWYTEAFF,TGCGCCAGCAGCCAAGTACAGGGTTGGTACACTGAAGCTTTCTTT
TRBV12-3/TRBV12-4,few,TRBJ1-6,.,CASSFLQGGSPLHF,TGTGCCAGCAGTTTTCTGCAGGGTGGTTCACCCCTCCACTTT
TRBV5-1,.,TRBJ2-1,.,CASSLLGQGSYNEQFF,TGCGCCAGCAGCTTGTTGGGGCAGGGCTCCTACAATGAGCAGTTCTTC
TRBV7-2,few,TRBJ2-5,TRBD1,CASKADRGPQETQYF,TGTGCCAGTAAAGCTGACAGGGGACCTCAAGAGACCCAGTACTTC
TRBV6-2/TRBV6-3,few,TRBJ2-1,.,CASSYPNEQFF,TGTGCCAGCAGTTACCCCAATGAGCAGTTCTTC
TRBV10-3,few,TRBJ2-7,.,CAISPDYEQYF,TGTGCCATCAGTCCCGACTACGAGCAGTACTTC
TRBV20-1,few,TRBJ2-5,TRBD2,CSPRTSGGQETQYF,TGCAGTCCAAGGACTAGCGGGGGGCAAGAGACCCAGTACTTC
TRBV5-1,few,TRBJ2-5,TRBD2,CASSFFRAGGQETQYF,TGCGCCAGCAGCTTCTTTCGAGCGGGGGGACAAGAGACCCAGTACTTC
TRBV15,.,TRBJ2-1,.,CATSRGQSSEQFF,TGTGCCACCAGCAGAGGTCAGAGCAGTGAGCAGTTCTTC
TRBV9,few,TRBJ2-5,.,CASSVGGWGGLKGETQYF,TGTGCCAGCAGCGTAGGAGGGTGGGGCGGGCTCAAAGGAGAGACCCAGTACTTC
TRBV20-1,many,TRBJ1-5,.,CSARALQGNQPQHF,TGCAGTGCTAGAGCCCTCCAGGGGAATCAGCCCCAGCATTTT
TRBV11-2,.,TRBJ2-1,.,CASSSVGGRVNEQFF,TGTGCCAGCAGCTCAGTCGGGGGTCGAGTTAATGAGCAGTTCTTC
TRBV25-1,.,TRBJ2-5,.,CASSAQGRETQYF,TGTGCCAGCAGTGCTCAGGGTCGAGAGACCCAGTACTTC
TRBV12-3/TRBV12-4,few,TRBJ1-5,.,CASSPALRNQPQHF,TGTGCCAGCAGCCCGGCCCTGCGCAATCAGCCCCAGCATTTT
TRBV5-1,few,TRBJ2-1,TRBD1,CASRSTGVGYNEQFF,TGCGCCAGCAGAAGCACAGGGGTGGGGTACAATGAGCAGTTCTTC
TRBV7-2,.,TRBJ1-6,.,CASSWGISPLHF,TGTGCCAGCAGTTGGGGGATTTCACCCCTCCACTTT
TRBV3-1,.,TRBJ1-6,TRBD1,CASSQGRGPNSPLHF,TGTGCCAGCAGCCAAGGCAGGGGGCCTAATTCACCCCTCCACTTT
TRBV10-1,.,TRBJ2-2,TRBD2,CASSLLAGFGELFF,TGCGCCAGCAGTTTACTAGCGGGGTTCGGGGAGCTGTTTTTT
TRBV29-1,.,TRBJ2-5,.,CSVDRGAQETQYF,TGCAGCGTTGACCGGGGGGCCCAAGAGACCCAGTACTTC
TRBV6-5,.,TRBJ2-3,.,CASSDGGPTDTQYF,TGTGCCAGCAGTGACGGCGGTCCGACAGATACGCAGTATTTT
TRBV6-2/TRBV6-3,few,TRBJ1-4,TRBD1,CASTREEGAGEKLFF,TGTGCCAGCACCCGCGAGGAGGGGGCAGGAGAAAAACTGTTTTTT
TRBV6-2/TRBV6-3,few,TRBJ2-7,.,CASSYGPEQYF,TGTGCCAGCAGTTACGGGCCAGAGCAGTACTTC
TRBV4-3,once,TRBJ1-2,.,CASSQEALAVYYGYTF,TGCGCCAGCAGCCAAGAAGCTTTAGCAGTTTACTATGGCTACACCTTC
TRBV29-1,.,TRBJ2-3,.,CSVAAADGDTQYF,TGCAGCGTTGCAGCGGCTGACGGTGATACGCAGTATTTT